The clone carrying this TCR beta chain showed up just a few times. A J-beta primer mix and a sample-barcoded 5' primer were used in a second PCR of roughly 7 to 12 cycles. One entry per CDR3 protein results from TCRdb running MiXCR on the 5' RACE reads. Of about 1.1 million distinct CDR3 sequences listed, more than 30% are singletons. The record originates from a study of blood T cells in healthy people across ages. Sequenced: blood. This receptor was obtained from a man younger than 35 in good health.

This CDR3 reads CASSQDTMGDPTYNEQFF. CDR3 bases: TGTGCCAGCAGCCAAGACACAATGGGGGATCCTACCTACAATGAGCAGTTCTTC. This chain links TRBV4-2 with TRBJ2-1; tentatively, D is TRBD1 or TRBD2 (5 bases each). The germline V gene has CDR1 LGHNA and CDR2 YNFKEQ. The CDR3 extends over 18 amino acids. Between the trimmed V and J ends, which lost 0 bases and 2 bases, there was a span of 17 bases.